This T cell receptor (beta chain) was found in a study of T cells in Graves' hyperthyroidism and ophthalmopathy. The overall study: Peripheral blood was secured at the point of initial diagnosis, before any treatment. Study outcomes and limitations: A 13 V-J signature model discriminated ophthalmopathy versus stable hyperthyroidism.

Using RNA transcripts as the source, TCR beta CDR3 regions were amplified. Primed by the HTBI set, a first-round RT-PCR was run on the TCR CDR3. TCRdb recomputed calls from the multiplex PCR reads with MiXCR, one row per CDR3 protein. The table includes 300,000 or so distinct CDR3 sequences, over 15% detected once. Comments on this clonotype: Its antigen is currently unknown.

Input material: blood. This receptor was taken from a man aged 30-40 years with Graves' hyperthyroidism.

CDR3 nucleotides: TGTGCCAGCAGTAGGGGGCCCCCAGAGACCCAGTACTTC. This gives the protein CASSRGPPETQYF. This chain joins TRBV11-1 and TRBJ2-5, with 7 nucleotides matching TRBD1. This CDR3 has 13 residues. Germline values: CDR1 SGHAT, CDR2 FQDESV (reference sequence). V shed 6 bases, J shed 4 bases, and the junction held 5 bases outside the gene matches.